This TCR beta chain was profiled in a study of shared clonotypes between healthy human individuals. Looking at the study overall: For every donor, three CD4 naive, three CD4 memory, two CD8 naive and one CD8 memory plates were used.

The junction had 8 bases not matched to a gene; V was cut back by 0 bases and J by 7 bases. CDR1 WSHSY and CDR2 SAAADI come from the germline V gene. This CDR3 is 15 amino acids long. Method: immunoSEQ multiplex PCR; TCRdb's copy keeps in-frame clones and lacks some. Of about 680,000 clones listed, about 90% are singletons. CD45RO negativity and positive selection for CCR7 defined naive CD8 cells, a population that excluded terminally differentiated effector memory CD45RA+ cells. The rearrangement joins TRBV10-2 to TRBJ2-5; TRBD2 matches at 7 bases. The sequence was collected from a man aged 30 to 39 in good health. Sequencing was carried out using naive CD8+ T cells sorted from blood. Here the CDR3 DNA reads TGCGCCAGCAGTGAGTCGACGGGGGGAGCGGGGACCCAGTACTTC. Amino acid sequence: CASSESTGGAGTQYF.